The source of this T cell receptor beta chain is a study of PD-1 blockade in classical Hodgkin lymphoma. General study findings and limits: There was a significant rise in CD4+ TCR diversity by C4D1, with no such rise for CD8+. Complete responders had baseline diversity similar to newly diagnosed patients.

The CDR3 extends over 15 amino acids. Per the germline V gene, CDR1 is MNHEY and CDR2 is SVGAGI. V was pared by 7 bases and J by 4 bases, with 10 bases of the junction left unmatched. Regarding this clone: Its antigen is as yet unknown.

Generated by immunoSEQ multiplex PCR, the TCRdb table keeps only in-frame clones and is missing some. In the table there are over 60,000 clones, roughly nine tenths of which are singletons. The time point here: cycle 4 day 1 (C4D1), after around six weeks of nivolumab. All the patients suffered relapse after autologous stem cell transplantation, and brentuximab vedotin exposure differed. The receptor's source is a human donor with classical Hodgkin lymphoma. The sample in question was peripheral blood mononuclear cells (PBMCs), obtained before the fourth cycle of nivolumab. V is TRBV6-5 and J is TRBJ2-7, with TRBD2 matching over 10 bases. For the CDR3, the DNA is TGTGCCAGCATCCATCGCCTAGCGGGGGAATACGAGCAGTACTTC. Encoded protein: CASIHRLAGEYEQYF.